The 25 T cell receptor beta chains reported below all come from one sample, sequenced in a study of blood T cell repertoires in COVID-19 (TCRdb year 2020). Library generation was performed with the immunoSEQ multiplex PCR assay. As stored in TCRdb, this immuneACCESS dataset retains in-frame rearrangements with V and J assigned. A fraction of the clones does not appear; measured against another copy, unresolved V genes explain less than half of the discrepancy, and the remainder lacks a known reason. Across this sample there are 210,000 or so clones, with around nine tenths seen only once. Around 2.8% of the sample is held by the ten biggest clonotypes. The sequenced sample was peripheral blood. The receptor set was obtained from a woman aged 55-70 years with acute or convalescent COVID-19.

The chain carries TRBV4-1 and TRBJ2-5, with 7 bases that match TRBD2. Trimming cost V 0 bases and J 0 bases; bases outside gene matches: 10. CDR3 length equals 18 residues. Germline values: CDR1 MGHRA, CDR2 YSYEKL. The CDR3 DNA follows: TGCGCCAGCAGCCAAGATTTGGCTAGCGGATTATACCAAGAGACCCAGTACTTC. Residues: CASSQDLASGLYQETQYF.

The chain joins TRBV28 to TRBJ2-3; TRBD1 matches 11 bases. Losses at the gene ends were 3 bases for V and 7 bases for J; bases not matched to a gene: 6. Germline V gene sequence: CDR1 MDHEN, CDR2 SYDVKM. The CDR3 has 15 residues. The CDR3 nucleotides read TGTGCCAGCAGTTTTGGACAGGGGGCGCAAAATACGCAGTATTTT. The encoded protein is CASSFGQGAQNTQYF.

The V gene is TRBV5-4, the J gene TRBJ2-5, with 13 nucleotides matching TRBD2. V lost 0 bases to trimming and J lost 6 bases; unmatched junction nucleotides: 8. Germline values: CDR1 SGHNT, CDR2 YYREEE (reference sequence). This CDR3 is built from 17 residues. Here the CDR3 reads CASSLGGSGTSGKTQYF. The CDR3 DNA reads TGTGCCAGCAGCTTGGGAGGCTCCGGGACTAGCGGGAAGACCCAGTACTTC.

V is TRBV2 and J is TRBJ1-4; D is unclear. V dropped 4 bases and J dropped 7 bases, with 10 bases sitting between them. In germline, CDR1 is SNHLY, CDR2 FYNNEI. CDR3 length: 13 amino acids. The CDR3, as DNA: TGTGCCAGCAGTGTTACGGCGGTTGAAAAACTGTTTTTT. This encodes CASSVTAVEKLFF.

V gene TRBV6-5 combines with J gene TRBJ1-3; D is perhaps TRBD1 (6 bases). V was cut by 11 bases and J by 2 bases, with 10 bases left in between. The CDR3 is made up of 12 amino acids. Germline CDR1 and CDR2: MNHEY and SVGAGI. The CDR3 protein is CAVQGAGNTIYF. The CDR3 bases are TGTGCCGTACAGGGTGCTGGAAACACCATATATTTT.

This chain uses TRBV18 with TRBJ2-7, with D hard to call. The CDR3 totals 16 residues. Deletions cut 2 bases from V and 3 bases from J, with 17 bases between. CDR1 KGHSH and CDR2 LQKENI come from the germline V gene. CDR3 in amino acids: CASSPLRLEMVYEQYF. The CDR3 region has the DNA TGTGCCAGCTCACCATTGCGGCTCGAAATGGTCTACGAGCAGTACTTC.

The chain employs TRBV25-1 and TRBJ1-5; the D gene is possibly TRBD1 (5 bases). Germline V gene data show CDR1 as MGHDK and CDR2 as SYGVNS. The germline V and J ends were trimmed by 1 base and 3 bases, with 10 bases remaining between them. The CDR3 is 15 amino acids. CDR3 loop: CASSESAGLNQPQHF. The DNA for the CDR3 is TGTGCCAGCAGTGAATCGGCAGGGCTCAATCAGCCCCAGCATTTT.

The rearrangement joins TRBV6-1 to TRBJ1-5, with D perhaps matching TRBD1 (5 bases). The CDR3 covers 15 residues. CDR1 and CDR2 (germline): MNHNS, SASEGT. Trimming pared 3 bases from V and 4 bases from J, leaving 13 bases between. The CDR3: CASSDRVSQNQPQHF. In nucleotides, the CDR3 is TGTGCCAGCAGTGACAGGGTGAGCCAAAATCAGCCCCAGCATTTT.

In nucleotides, the CDR3 is TGTGCCAGCAGCACTCCCTTCTTGGACTTCTCTGGGGCCAACGTCCTGACTTTC. The encoded protein is CASSTPFLDFSGANVLTF. The genes are TRBV6-2 or TRBV6-3 and TRBJ2-6, with D possibly TRBD2 on 5 matching bases. CDR3 length equals 18 residues. CDR1 is MNHEY, CDR2 SVGEGT, per germline. Trimming pared 6 bases from V and 0 bases from J, leaving 18 bases between.

V is TRBV5-1 and J is TRBJ2-7; 11 nucleotides align to TRBD2. The germline V gene encodes CDR1 SGHRS and CDR2 YFSETQ. Trimming took 3 bases from V and 5 from J; bases not matched to a gene: 4. This CDR3 is 14 amino acids long. The CDR3 bases are TGCGCCAGCAGCTCGACTAGCGGGACGAACGAGCAGTACTTC. It encodes CASSSTSGTNEQYF.

The chain carries TRBV3-1 (or the pseudogene TRBV3-2) and TRBJ2-5; possibly TRBD2 for D (5 bases). The CDR3 is 13 amino acids. The germline gives CDR1 LGHDT, CDR2 YNNKEL (reference sequence). The ends were cut back, 8 bases at V and 5 bases at J, with 15 bases in the middle. The CDR3 DNA reads TGTGCCAGCTCAATCCGGGGTGAGGAGACCCAGTACTTC. This codes for CASSIRGEETQYF.

The chain uses TRBV27 and TRBJ1-2; 8 bases agree with TRBD1. CDR3 length equals 14 residues. Germline values: CDR1 MNHEY, CDR2 SMNVEV (reference sequence). Unmatched junction bases numbered 8, after V lost 3 bases and J lost 8 bases. Here the CDR3 DNA reads TGTGCCAGCAGTTTTCGGCAGGGGGCGCGGGGCTACACCTTC. Translation gives CASSFRQGARGYTF.

This clone was counted once. The chain carries TRBV9 and TRBJ2-7, with 7 bases identical to TRBD2. This CDR3 has 13 residues. V lost 5 bases to trimming and J lost 3 bases; unmatched junction nucleotides: 5. In germline, CDR1 is SGDLS, CDR2 YYNGEE. The CDR3 DNA follows: TGTGCCAGCAGTCCCGGGACTATCTACGAGCAGTACTTC. The encoded protein is CASSPGTIYEQYF.

The chain combines TRBV11-3 with TRBJ1-2; the match to TRBD1 covers 7 bases. The CDR3 sequence is 14 residues long. CDR1 SGHNT and CDR2 YENEEA come from the germline V gene. Losses at the gene ends were 4 bases for V and 5 bases for J; bases not matched to a gene: 7. CDR3 sequence (DNA): TGTGCCAGCAGCTCGAGAGGGGGCCGGTATGGCTACACCTTC. Residues: CASSSRGGRYGYTF.

The CDR3 DNA follows: TGTGCCAGCATGAGGTCACAGGGTTCCTTCTATGGCTACACCTTC. As protein: CASMRSQGSFYGYTF. This chain uses TRBV6-5 with TRBJ1-2, with D maybe TRBD1 (6 bases). From germline, CDR1 is MNHEY and CDR2 SVGAGI. The CDR3 extends over 15 amino acids. V gave up 7 bases and J gave up 4 bases, with 19 bases separating them.

V gene TRBV7-2 combines with J gene TRBJ2-1; D perhaps matches TRBD1 (6 bases). The germline gives CDR1 SGHTA, CDR2 FQGNSA. Trimming pared 5 bases from V and 8 bases from J, leaving 25 bases between. This CDR3 has 17 residues. The CDR3 coding sequence is TGTGCCAGCAGCGACAACAGGGCTCTTAGGGGACGGGATGAGCAGTTCTTC. Translation: CASSDNRALRGRDEQFF. The variable domain in full, completed from reference TRBV7-2 and TRBJ2-1, reads GAGVSQSPSNKVTEKGKDVELRCDPISGHTALYWYRQSLGQGLEFLIYFQGNSAPDKSGLPSDRFSAERTGGSVSTLTIQRTQQEDSAVYLCASSDNRALRGRDEQFFGPGTRLTVL.

This chain uses TRBV5-8 with TRBJ1-5; 9 bases are a match to TRBD1. The CDR3 has 17 amino acids. Looked up from germline, CDR1 is SGHTS and CDR2 is YDEGEE. V was clipped by 4 bases and J by 2 bases; unmatched bases: 10. The CDR3 region has the DNA TGTGCCAGCAGCGTCGGGACAGGGTTTATCGGCAATCAGCCCCAGCATTTT. It translates to CASSVGTGFIGNQPQHF.

The chain links TRBV20-1 to TRBJ1-5, with 7 bases aligning to TRBD1. The germline gives CDR1 DFQATT, CDR2 SNEGSKA (reference sequence). The CDR3 has 14 amino acids. Losses at the gene ends were 3 bases for V and 5 bases for J; bases not matched to a gene: 7. In DNA form, the CDR3 reads TGCAGTGCTAGTCAGACAGGGCCATATCAGCCCCAGCATTTT. As protein: CSASQTGPYQPQHF.

The chain joins TRBV25-1 to TRBJ1-6, with 7 nucleotides matching TRBD1. Germline CDR1 MGHDK, CDR2 SYGVNS. The trim removed 7 bases at V and 7 bases at J, leaving 10 bases unmatched. This CDR3 is built from 15 residues. For the CDR3, the DNA is TGTGCCAGCACCGCCTCGACAGGGCGGAATTCACCCCTCCACTTT. The encoded protein is CASTASTGRNSPLHF. Complete variable domain (other parts from reference TRBV25-1 and TRBJ1-6): EADIYQTPRYLVIGTGKKITLECSQTMGHDKMYWYQQDPGMELHLIHYSYGVNSTEKGDLSSESTVSRIRTEHFPLTLESARPSHTSQYLCASTASTGRNSPLHFGNGTRLTVT.

The genes are TRBV3-1 (or the pseudogene TRBV3-2) and TRBJ1-2; 8 bases map to TRBD1. V gave up 4 bases and J gave up 3 bases; unmatched junction bases: 7. Germline CDR1 LGHDT, CDR2 YNNKEL (reference sequence). The CDR3 length is 15 residues. CDR3 nucleotides: TGTGCCAGCAGCCCGCCTACAGGGGGGTACTATGGCTACACCTTC. It is translated as CASSPPTGGYYGYTF.

The chain links TRBV6-5 to TRBJ1-4, with unresolved D. Germline CDR1 MNHEY, CDR2 SVGAGI. With 9 bases removed from V and 2 bases from J, the gap between germline ends came to 13 bases. CDR3 size: 14 residues. In nucleotides, the CDR3 is TGTGCCAGTAAGATGACGGAGACTAATGAAAAACTGTTTTTT. Its protein product is CASKMTETNEKLFF.

In its sample, this clone was seen a few times. This rearrangement joins TRBV12-5 to TRBJ2-2, with D tentatively TRBD1 (5 bases). The CDR3 is 13 residues long. The germline CDR1 and CDR2 sequences are LGHNT and FRNRAP. V lost 7 bases, J lost 6 bases, and 12 bases lay in between. The CDR3 protein is CASAQGGPGELFF. CDR3 coding DNA: TGTGCTAGTGCCCAGGGTGGCCCCGGGGAGCTGTTTTTT.

The gene calls are TRBV7-9 and TRBJ2-7; a possible D gene is TRBD2 (6 bases). The CDR3 has 15 residues. Germline CDR1 is SEHNR and CDR2 is FQNEAQ (reference sequence). V was pared by 5 bases and J by 5 bases, with 19 bases between. Written as DNA, the CDR3 is TGTGCCAGCAGCCGGGAGAAATGGGTCTTGAACGAGCAGTACTTC. Its protein product is CASSREKWVLNEQYF.

The chain uses TRBV6-5 and TRBJ1-5, with D unclear. V was clipped by 0 bases and J by 0 bases, with 6 bases between them. This CDR3 is built from 15 residues. CDR1 is MNHEY and CDR2 is SVGAGI in the germline V gene. CDR3 region: CASSYSRDSNQPQHF. In DNA form, the CDR3 reads TGTGCCAGCAGTTACTCGCGAGATAGCAATCAGCCCCAGCATTTT.

The gene calls are TRBV14 and TRBJ2-4; TRBD1 might be the D (6 bases). The V gene's germline CDR1 is SGHDN and CDR2 FVKESK. Between the trimmed V and J ends, which lost 6 bases and 6 bases, there was a span of 15 bases. The CDR3 runs 14 residues. In DNA, the CDR3 is TGTGCCAGCAGTCCGACAGGTGGAGGAAACATTCAGTACTTC. This translates into CASSPTGGGNIQYF. The variable domain in full, with the rest retrieved from reference TRBV14 and TRBJ2-4, is EAGVTQFPSHSVIEKGQTVTLRCDPISGHDNLYWYRRVMGKEIKFLLHFVKESKQDESGMPNNRFLAERTGGTYSTLKVQPAELEDSGVYFCASSPTGGGNIQYFGAGTRLSVL.